This T cell receptor beta chain was profiled in a study of T cells in localized non-small cell lung cancer. Study-level results: Appearance in adjacent lung was seen for a median 57 of the top 100 tumor clones. The highest T cell clonality was in uninvolved adjacent lung, above tumor. As only one tumor region underwent sequencing, heterogeneity remains possible.

Data came from immunoSEQ multiplex PCR; TCRdb stores just in-frame clones and leaves some out. The sample consists of tens of thousands of clones, about 87% of them appearing once. The V gene end was trimmed by 2 bases and the J gene end by 6 bases; junction bases not matched to a gene: 7. CDR3 length: 15 amino acids. CDR1 LGHNA and CDR2 YSLEER come from the germline V gene. Worth noting for this clone: What it binds is unknown.

V gene TRBV4-3 combines with J gene TRBJ2-3; TRBD2 matches 8 bases. The clonotype originates from a woman between 35 and 70 years old with stage III lung adenocarcinoma. Specimen: peripheral blood mononuclear cells, collected before any cancer treatment. CDR3 residues: CASSQQTSVKDTQYF. The CDR3, as DNA: TGCGCCAGCAGCCAACAGACTAGCGTGAAGGATACGCAGTATTTT.